This TCR beta chain is from a study of shared clonotypes between healthy human individuals. V was trimmed by 1 base and J by 9 bases, leaving 5 bases between them. Per germline, CDR1 SGHRS and CDR2 YFSETQ. The CDR3 is 11 residues long. Regarding the study as a whole: When compared with the clonotypes that were shared by all four sorted-subset donors, the non-shared clonotypes turned out to have lower generation probabilities.

On this clone: No antigen is known for it.

Profiling relied on immunoSEQ multiplex PCR, and the TCRdb table lists in-frame clones only, not all of them. The table includes under 850,000 clones, around 77% detected once. The receptor was isolated from a woman in her twenties or thirties in good health. Material: memory CD4+ T cells sorted from blood. Subset here: CD45RA-negative fraction. The V gene is TRBV5-1, the J gene TRBJ1-5; D is unresolved. The CDR3 DNA reads TGCGCCAGCAGCTTGATGTGGCCCCAGCATTTT. Protein sequence: CASSLMWPQHF.